The 16 T cell receptor beta chains below all came from one sample that was sequenced in a study of identical twins. TCRdb called the 5' RACE reads again in MiXCR, with one record for every CDR3 protein. The table lists just under 550,000 distinct CDR3 sequences, roughly 15% of them singletons. This same sample was also part of a study on yellow fever vaccine responses in identical twins.

The sequencing sample was made of CD4+ T cells sorted from blood. The origin of the receptors is a woman younger than 35 in good health.

This clonotype was picked up a small number of times. The rearrangement links TRBV12-3 or TRBV12-4 to TRBJ2-5; D may be TRBD1 (6 bases). V was cut by 6 bases and J by 0 bases, with 8 bases left in between. The CDR3 spans 13 residues. CDR3 in amino acids: CASRTGYQETQYF. The CDR3 nucleotides are TGTGCCAGCAGGACAGGTTACCAAGAGACCCAGTACTTC.

Written as DNA, the CDR3 is TGTGCCAGCAGTTATGCGGGAGGACGGACAGATACGCAGTATTTT. Translated, it gives CASSYAGGRTDTQYF. The V gene is TRBV6-5, the J gene TRBJ2-3, with 8 bases aligning to TRBD2. J lost 3 bases, V lost 3 bases, and 5 bases had no gene match. The CDR3 contains 15 residues. The germline V gene has CDR1 MNHEY and CDR2 SVGAGI.

There are many counts of this clonotype. This sequence joins TRBV4-2 and TRBJ2-1; 9 positions agree with TRBD2. Per germline, CDR1 LGHNA and CDR2 YNFKEQ. Trimming took 0 bases from V and 9 from J; bases not matched to a gene: 9. This CDR3 is built from 16 residues. The CDR3 loop reads CASSQDPAGGPIEQFF. CDR3 sequence (DNA): TGTGCCAGCAGCCAAGATCCGGCGGGGGGGCCCATTGAGCAGTTCTTC.

This clonotype showed up just a few times. The chain links TRBV28 to TRBJ1-5; D unclear. The CDR3 runs 13 residues. Germline V gene data show CDR1 as MDHEN and CDR2 as SYDVKM. Trimming pared 7 bases from V and 4 bases from J, leaving 11 bases between. DNA of the CDR3: TGTGCCAGCACCCCGGGTGGAAATCAGCCCCAGCATTTT. It specifies CASTPGGNQPQHF. Looking up the rest from reference TRBV28 and TRBJ1-5 gives the full variable domain: DVKVTQSSRYLVKRTGEKVFLECVQDMDHENMFWYRQDPGLGLRLIYFSYDVKMKEKGDIPEGYSVSREKKERFSLILESASTNQTSMYLCASTPGGNQPQHFGDGTRLSIL.

This clonotype was counted between two and nine times. This chain links TRBV20-1 with TRBJ2-1; 13 bases match TRBD2. The CDR3 is 15 residues long. The ends lost 5 bases at V and 7 bases at J; junction bases unmatched: 8. Looked up from germline, CDR1 is DFQATT and CDR2 is SNEGSKA (reference sequence). The CDR3 reads CSAETSGRASNEQFF. The DNA for the CDR3 is TGCAGTGCTGAAACTAGCGGGAGGGCCTCGAATGAGCAGTTCTTC.

The chain employs TRBV5-1 and TRBJ1-2, with TRBD1 as a possible D gene (5 bases). CDR3 length: 13 residues. Trimming took off 3 bases at V and 5 bases at J, with 11 bases between the two ends. Germline values: CDR1 SGHRS, CDR2 YFSETQ. The CDR3 region is CASSSRDQYGYTF. CDR3 nucleotides: TGCGCCAGCAGCTCCCGGGACCAATATGGCTACACCTTC.

This clonotype was observed a handful of times. V and J are TRBV25-1 and TRBJ2-4; TRBD1 might be the D (6 bases). V dropped 6 bases and J dropped 4 bases, with 13 bases sitting between them. Germline V gives CDR1 MGHDK, CDR2 SYGVNS. This CDR3 has 14 residues. The CDR3 loop is CASSRSGQKNIQYF. The CDR3 region has the DNA TGTGCCAGCAGCAGATCTGGACAGAAAAACATTCAGTACTTC.

V is TRBV5-5 and J is TRBJ2-7; weak D call: TRBD1 (6 bases). Trimming pared 4 bases from V and 9 bases from J, leaving 17 bases between. This CDR3 spans 13 amino acids. Germline V lookup: CDR1 SGHKS, CDR2 YYEKEE (reference sequence). The CDR3 DNA sequence: TGTGCCAGCAGCCGCGGTACAGGGAATGTGCAGTACTTC. It is translated as CASSRGTGNVQYF.

This clonotype was seen only a few times. The chain is built from TRBV9 and TRBJ2-3, with 7 nucleotides matching TRBD2. This CDR3 is built from 15 residues. Germline V lookup: CDR1 SGDLS, CDR2 YYNGEE. After removal of 4 bases from V and 3 bases from J, the junction contained 8 bases not matched to a gene. The CDR3 reads CASSPRAGPTDTQYF. CDR3 DNA: TGTGCCAGCAGCCCGAGAGCGGGGCCTACAGATACGCAGTATTTT.

This clonotype was picked up a small number of times. The rearrangement uses TRBV18 and TRBJ2-1, with D uncertain. Trimming shortened V by 2 bases and J by 8 bases, and 16 bases separated the two germline ends. The CDR3 consists of 15 residues. The germline V gene has CDR1 KGHSH and CDR2 LQKENI. The CDR3 bases are TGTGCCAGCTCACCAGTCGCCGGGCTCATCGATGAGCAGTTCTTC. This codes for CASSPVAGLIDEQFF.

The gene calls are TRBV4-2 and TRBJ2-2; D might be TRBD1 (6 bases). V lost 6 bases and J 0 bases, leaving 14 bases between the germline ends. Germline loops: CDR1 LGHNA, CDR2 YNFKEQ. The CDR3 is 16 amino acids. This chain's CDR3 is CASSNRQVPNTGELFF. CDR3 nucleotide sequence: TGTGCCAGCAGTAACAGACAGGTTCCGAACACCGGGGAGCTGTTTTTT.

The chain uses TRBV5-1 and TRBJ2-7; D is undetermined. The V end was cut by 0 bases, the J end by 5 bases, with 6 bases between. The CDR3 is 12 amino acids. CDR1 and CDR2 from the germline V gene are SGHRS and YFSETQ. CDR3 sequence (DNA): TGCGCCAGCAGCTTGGAGGTTAACGAGCAGTACTTC. Its protein is CASSLEVNEQYF.

This chain joins TRBV5-1 and TRBJ2-1; 7 bases are a match to TRBD1. Germline V gene data show CDR1 as SGHRS and CDR2 as YFSETQ. The V and J ends lost 4 bases and 6 bases, in that order; junction bases with no gene match: 10. This CDR3 comprises 15 residues. CDR3: CASSPTGQQRNEQFF. CDR3 coding DNA: TGCGCCAGCAGCCCTACGGGACAGCAACGCAATGAGCAGTTCTTC.

This clonotype was counted only a few times. V gene TRBV28 combines with J gene TRBJ1-1; no clear D. The ends were cut back, 8 bases at V and 5 bases at J, with 15 bases in the middle. The CDR3 is 13 amino acids. In germline, CDR1 is MDHEN, CDR2 SYDVKM. CDR3 region: CASSQVPLTEAFF. The CDR3 region has the DNA TGTGCCAGCTCCCAAGTCCCCTTGACTGAAGCTTTCTTT.

There are a few counts of this clonotype. The chain uses TRBV27 and TRBJ2-2; weak D call: TRBD1 (6 bases). This CDR3 spans 16 amino acids. V lost 5 bases and J 1 base, leaving 14 bases between the germline ends. The V gene's germline CDR1 is MNHEY and CDR2 SMNVEV (reference sequence). CDR3 bases: TGTGCCAGCAGTCAGAGGGGGACGGTGAACACCGGGGAGCTGTTTTTT. Translating it yields CASSQRGTVNTGELFF.

This clonotype was seen a handful of times. This chain connects TRBV24-1 to TRBJ1-2; 9 bases are a match to TRBD1. The V gene's germline CDR1 is KGHDR and CDR2 SFDVKD. CDR3 size: 15 residues. Trimming at V came to 3 bases and at J to 6 bases, leaving 7 bases not matched to a gene. The CDR3 bases are TGTGCCACCAGTGATCGGGGACAGGGAATCGATGGCTACACCTTC. Amino acids: CATSDRGQGIDGYTF.